Listed here is a single TCR beta chain. Its antigen is still unknown. Sequenced by immunoSEQ multiplex PCR; TCRdb stores in-frame clones only, minus some. Of 1,400,000 or so clones listed, about 98.5% are singletons. The data belong to a study of shared clonotypes between healthy human individuals. On the study more broadly: Per donor, three plates held CD4 naive cells, three held CD4 memory, two held CD8 naive and one held CD8 memory.

The study, taken as a whole, reports: All-four-donor shared clonotypes had higher generation probabilities than non-shared clonotypes did.

Germline CDR1 reads MNHEY; CDR2 reads SMNVEV (reference sequence). Between the trimmed V and J ends, which lost 6 bases and 0 bases, there was a span of 10 bases. The CDR3 totals 14 residues. This receptor was taken from a man younger than 40 in good health. Sequenced material: naive CD4+ T cells sorted from blood. Subset of the sample: CD45RA+ positively selected. The chain joins TRBV27 to TRBJ2-3, with TRBD2 as a possible D gene (6 bases). The CDR3: CASSRSGSTDTQYF. The CDR3 DNA reads TGTGCCAGCAGCCGTAGCGGTAGCACAGATACGCAGTATTTT.